What follows are 8 T cell receptor beta chains derived from one specimen sequenced in a study of blood T cells in healthy people across ages. PCR was performed a second time for about 6 to 11 cycles using a sample-barcoded 5' primer and a J-beta primer mix. TCRdb reanalysed the 5' RACE reads using MiXCR and keeps one entry per CDR3 protein. In the table there are over a million distinct CDR3 sequences, approximately 43% of which are singletons. Material for sequencing was blood. These TCRs come from a woman between 18 and 29 years old in good health.

The CDR3 nucleotides are TGCGCCAGCAGCGCGGACAGTCGTGGCTACACCTTC. This translates into CASSADSRGYTF. The chain combines TRBV5-1 with TRBJ1-2, with D perhaps TRBD1 (6 bases). V was pared by 4 bases and J by 7 bases, with 11 bases between. CDR3 length equals 12 residues. Germline V gene sequence: CDR1 SGHRS, CDR2 YFSETQ.

This clonotype was seen only a few times. The J gene is TRBJ2-6, the V gene TRBV5-6; the D is unclear. The V and J ends lost 4 bases and 1 base respectively, with 6 bases between them. In germline, CDR1 is SGHDT, CDR2 YYEEEE. CDR3 length equals 14 residues. The CDR3 DNA reads as TGTGCCAGCAGCACGCCATCTGGGGCCAACGTCCTGACTTTC. It yields the protein CASSTPSGANVLTF.

This clonotype was recorded at least ten times. V usage is TRBV7-9 and J usage is TRBJ1-2; D is unresolved. V lost 2 bases and J 2 bases, leaving 6 bases between the germline ends. This CDR3 region has 13 residues. Germline V lookup: CDR1 SEHNR, CDR2 FQNEAQ (reference sequence). CDR3 residues: CASSLSVNYGYTF. CDR3 DNA sequence: TGTGCCAGCAGCTTATCAGTAAACTATGGCTACACCTTC.

This clonotype was detected only a few times. This chain links TRBV6-1 with TRBJ2-5; TRBD2 matches 7 bases. Germline CDR1 is MNHNS and CDR2 is SASEGT. V lost 5 bases and J lost 5; bases outside the gene matches: 14. The CDR3 totals 16 residues. Written as DNA, the CDR3 is TGTGCCAGCAGTCGGGGAGGGAATGGGCTTAGGGAGACCCAGTACTTC. Translation gives CASSRGGNGLRETQYF.

The chain is built from TRBV18 and TRBJ1-1; possibly TRBD1 for D (5 bases). The germline V and J ends were trimmed by 3 bases and 8 bases, with 16 bases remaining between them. CDR1 and CDR2 (germline): KGHSH, LQKENI. The CDR3 has 14 residues. CDR3 bases: TGTGCCAGCTCACCTTCCGGACACGGATCAGAAGCTTTCTTT. This codes for CASSPSGHGSEAFF.

This clonotype was recorded once. The rearrangement uses TRBV6-6 and TRBJ1-3, with a possible D match to TRBD1 (5 bases). This CDR3 contains 16 residues. CDR1 is MNHNY and CDR2 is SVGAGI in the germline V gene (reference sequence). V was pared by 6 bases and J by 0 bases, with 15 bases between. CDR3 in DNA: TGTGCCAGCAGCTTGGGACTGTTAGCCTCTGGAAACACCATATATTTT. It specifies CASSLGLLASGNTIYF.

This clonotype has only one observation. The rearrangement uses TRBV4-2 and TRBJ2-2; 7 bases agree with TRBD2. There are 15 residues in the CDR3. Looked up from germline, CDR1 is LGHNA and CDR2 is YNFKEQ. Losses at the gene ends were 0 bases for V and 3 bases for J; bases not matched to a gene: 1. CDR3 amino acids: CASSQDGLDTGELFF. CDR3 DNA: TGTGCCAGCAGCCAAGATGGACTAGACACCGGGGAGCTGTTTTTT.

This clonotype has just one count. CDR3 amino acids: CASGSPPNNEQYF. The CDR3 DNA reads as TGTGCTAGTGGTTCGCCCCCAAACAATGAGCAGTACTTC. The chain is built from TRBV12-5 and TRBJ2-5; no clear D. In germline, CDR1 is LGHNT, CDR2 FRNRAP. The CDR3 length is 13 residues. V was pared by 4 bases and J by 11 bases, with 17 bases between.